This T cell receptor beta chain came from a study of response to subunit inactivated influenza vaccine. TCRdb called the RT-PCR reads again in MiXCR, with one record for every CDR3 protein. The table lists approximately 290,000 distinct CDR3 sequences, 20% to 25% of them singletons, with 10% in the top ten. CDR1 is SGHNT, CDR2 YYREEE, per germline (reference sequence). The CDR3 extends over 16 amino acids. Trimming took 3 bases from V and 7 from J, leaving 19 bases between them. Source: PBMCs from blood, taken approximately 22 months after vaccination. The V gene is TRBV5-4, the J gene TRBJ2-2; D is unresolved. This clonotype was obtained from a man between 50 and 75 years old who received an inactivated influenza vaccine. The CDR3 loop is CASSSRLAAESGELFF. The CDR3, as DNA: TGTGCCAGCAGCTCCCGTCTGGCGGCGGAGAGCGGGGAGCTGTTTTTT.